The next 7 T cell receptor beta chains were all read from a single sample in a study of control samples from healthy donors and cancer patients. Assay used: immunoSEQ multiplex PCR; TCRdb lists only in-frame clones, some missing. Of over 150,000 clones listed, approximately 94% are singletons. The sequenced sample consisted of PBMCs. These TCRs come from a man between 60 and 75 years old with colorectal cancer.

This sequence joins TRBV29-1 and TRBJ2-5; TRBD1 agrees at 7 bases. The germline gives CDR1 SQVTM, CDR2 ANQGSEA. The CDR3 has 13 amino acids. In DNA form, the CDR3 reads TGCAGTCAAGGGAAGGGGGCACAAGAGACCCAGTACTTC. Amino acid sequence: CSQGKGAQETQYF.

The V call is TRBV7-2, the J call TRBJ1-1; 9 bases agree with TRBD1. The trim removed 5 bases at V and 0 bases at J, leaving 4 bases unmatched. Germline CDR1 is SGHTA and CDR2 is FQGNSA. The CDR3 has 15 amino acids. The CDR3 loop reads CASSIDRGMNTEAFF. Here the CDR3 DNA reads TGTGCCAGCAGCATCGACAGGGGGATGAACACTGAAGCTTTCTTT. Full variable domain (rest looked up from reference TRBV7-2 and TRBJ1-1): GAGVSQSPSNKVTEKGKDVELRCDPISGHTALYWYRQSLGQGLEFLIYFQGNSAPDKSGLPSDRFSAERTGGSVSTLTIQRTQQEDSAVYLCASSIDRGMNTEAFFGQGTRLTVV.

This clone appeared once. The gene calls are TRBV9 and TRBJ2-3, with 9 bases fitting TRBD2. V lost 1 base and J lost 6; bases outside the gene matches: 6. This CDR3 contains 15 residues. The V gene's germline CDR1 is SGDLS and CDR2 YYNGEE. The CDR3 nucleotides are TGTGCCAGCAGCGTACTTGGGGCGGGGGGGGATACGCAGTATTTT. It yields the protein CASSVLGAGGDTQYF.

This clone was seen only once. The DNA of the CDR3 is TGTGCCAGCAGTTACTCCGACAGTTACTACGAGCAGTACTTC. Residues: CASSYSDSYYEQYF. This chain links TRBV6-5 with TRBJ2-7; D is possibly TRBD1 (5 bases). V was cut by 0 bases and J by 3 bases, with 9 bases left in between. This CDR3 region has 14 residues. Looked up from germline, CDR1 is MNHEY and CDR2 is SVGAGI.

In DNA form, the CDR3 reads TGTGCCAGCATCCCCGACGCGACAGGGGGTCGAAATGCTTTCTTT. It is translated as CASIPDATGGRNAFF. V usage is TRBV6-5 and J usage is TRBJ1-1; 9 bases fit TRBD1. Germline CDR1 and CDR2: MNHEY and SVGAGI. The CDR3 covers 15 residues. The V segment lost 7 bases and the J segment 11 bases; nucleotides outside the gene matches: 17.

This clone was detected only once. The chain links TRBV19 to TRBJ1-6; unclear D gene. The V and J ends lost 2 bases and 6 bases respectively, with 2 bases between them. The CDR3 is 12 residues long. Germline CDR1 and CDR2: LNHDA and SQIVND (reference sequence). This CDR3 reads CASSIINSPLHF. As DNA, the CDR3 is TGTGCCAGTAGTATAATTAATTCACCCCTCCACTTT.

CDR3: CASSPARLAGGSGELFF. The CDR3 nucleotides read TGCGCCAGCAGTCCGGCTCGACTAGCGGGGGGATCTGGGGAGCTGTTTTTT. This chain uses TRBV10-1 with TRBJ2-2; 13 bases fit TRBD2. CDR1 WNHNN and CDR2 SYGVQD come from the germline V gene (reference sequence). CDR3 length: 17 amino acids. With 5 bases clipped from V and 8 bases from J, the junction kept 11 bases outside the gene matches.